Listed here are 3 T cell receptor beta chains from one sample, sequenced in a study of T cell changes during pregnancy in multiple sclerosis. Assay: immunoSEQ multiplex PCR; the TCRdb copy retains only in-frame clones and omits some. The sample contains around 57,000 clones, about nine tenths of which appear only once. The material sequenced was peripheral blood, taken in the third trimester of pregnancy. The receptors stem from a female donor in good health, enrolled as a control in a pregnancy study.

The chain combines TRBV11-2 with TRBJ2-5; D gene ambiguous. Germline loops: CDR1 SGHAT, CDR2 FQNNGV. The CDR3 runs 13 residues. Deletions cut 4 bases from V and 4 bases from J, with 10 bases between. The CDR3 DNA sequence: TGTGCCAGCAGCTCAGGTTACGGAGAGACCCAGTACTTC. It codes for CASSSGYGETQYF.

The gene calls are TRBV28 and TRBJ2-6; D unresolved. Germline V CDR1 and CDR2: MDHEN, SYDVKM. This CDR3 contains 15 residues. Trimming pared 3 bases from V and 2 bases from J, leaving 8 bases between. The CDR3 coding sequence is TGTGCCAGCAGTTTCGGCCTAGCTGGGGCCAACGTCCTGACTTTC. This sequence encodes CASSFGLAGANVLTF.

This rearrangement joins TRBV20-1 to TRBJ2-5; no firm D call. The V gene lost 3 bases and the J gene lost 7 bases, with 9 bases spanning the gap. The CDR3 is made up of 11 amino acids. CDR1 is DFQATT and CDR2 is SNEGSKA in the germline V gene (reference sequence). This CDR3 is CSARTTGTQYF. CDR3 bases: TGCAGTGCTAGGACGACGGGGACCCAGTACTTC.